The 24 T cell receptor beta chains listed next were all sequenced from one sample in a study of CXCR3-negative and CXCR3-positive naive CD8 T cells. The authors made the TRB cDNA libraries by 5' RACE using UMI labels. TCRdb re-called the 5' RACE reads, yielding one record per CDR3 amino acid sequence without DNA. This sample contains roughly 80,000 distinct CDR3 sequences. No antigens are known for them. Study findings and constraints: TRB CDR3s were more hydrophobic in CXCR3-positive than in CXCR3-negative naive cells.

The sample taken for sequencing was naive CXCR3+ CD8+ T cells from blood. Indicated subset: CD45RO-CCR7+CD27+CD95- naive CD8+ T cells expressing CXCR3 (TNR3+). These receptors were obtained from a human donor in good health. Some clones in this sample may be carry-over from other donors' samples.

CDR3 sequence reads: CASSRGTETQYF. The V call is TRBV7-9, the J call TRBJ2-5; lacking DNA, the TRBD1 call made by TCRdb goes unchecked. Germline loops: CDR1 SEHNR, CDR2 FQNEAQ (reference sequence). This CDR3 has 12 residues.

This rearrangement joins TRBV28 to TRBJ2-3; TCRdb picks TRBD1, but there is no DNA to check that call. The CDR3 is 18 amino acids. Germline V gene sequence: CDR1 MDHEN, CDR2 SYDVKM. The chain's CDR3 is CASSSGDRGSYGADTQYF.

The CDR3 protein is CASSLEGDQPQHF. This chain uses TRBV7-6 with TRBJ1-5; checking the TCRdb D call of TRBD1 is not possible without DNA. This CDR3 contains 13 residues. Germline assignment: CDR1 SGHVS and CDR2 FNYEAQ.

The chain combines TRBV27 with TRBJ2-5; TCRdb's assignment of TRBD2 cannot be checked, as there is no DNA. There are 14 residues in the CDR3. Germline V gene lookup returns CDR1 MNHEY and CDR2 SMNVEV (reference sequence). The CDR3 loop reads CASSFSLAGETQYF.

The chain links TRBV7-2 to TRBJ1-6; absent DNA, TCRdb's TRBD1 call cannot be checked. The CDR3 is 14 residues long. Germline V gene sequence: CDR1 SGHTA, CDR2 FQGNSA. The CDR3 sequence: CASTRTGYNSPLHF.

V is TRBV12-3 or TRBV12-4 and J is TRBJ2-7; TCRdb's D call of TRBD1 is untestable without DNA. The CDR3 contains 18 residues. The CDR3: CASSLSPSGGAIFYEQYF.

This chain connects TRBV29-1 to TRBJ2-7; TCRdb selects TRBD1, and the lack of DNA leaves this call unchecked. The CDR3 spans 13 residues. Per germline, CDR1 SQVTM and CDR2 ANQGSEA. CDR3 sequence: CSVLSGEAYEQYF.

V and J are TRBV25-1 and TRBJ1-4; the D call from TCRdb, TRBD1, cannot be confirmed without DNA. The CDR3 spans 18 residues. Per the germline V gene, CDR1 is MGHDK and CDR2 is SYGVNS. CDR3 residues: CASSEFFDTGQKQEKLFF.

V usage is TRBV5-1 and J usage is TRBJ2-7; the D call from TCRdb, TRBD1, cannot be confirmed without DNA. Germline V lookup: CDR1 SGHRS, CDR2 YFSETQ. The CDR3 has 15 residues. CDR3 loop: CASSPYGQTGYEQYF.

The chain couples TRBV7-6 to TRBJ2-5. Germline lookup yields CDR1 SGHVS and CDR2 FNYEAQ. The CDR3 contains 14 residues. CDR3 loop: CASSLDDLRETQYF.

The chain uses TRBV12-3 or TRBV12-4 and TRBJ2-3; TCRdb gives TRBD1 as the D gene, but with no DNA this cannot be confirmed. The CDR3 is made up of 14 amino acids. The chain's CDR3 is CASTMTGGTDTQYF.

The rearrangement links TRBV2 to TRBJ2-1; the TCRdb D gene call, TRBD2, has no DNA to confirm it. The CDR3 totals 18 residues. Germline loops: CDR1 SNHLY, CDR2 FYNNEI. CDR3 in amino acids: CASSLRTSGGPSYNEQFF. Variable domain in full (rest from reference TRBV2 and TRBJ2-1): EPEVTQTPSHQVTQMGQEVILRCVPISNHLYFYWYRQILGQKVEFLVSFYNNEISEKSEIFDDQFSVERPDGSNFTLKIRSTKLEDSAMYFCASSLRTSGGPSYNEQFFGPGTRLTVL.

The V call is TRBV12-3 or TRBV12-4, the J call TRBJ2-3; the TCRdb call, TRBD2, lacks DNA for checking. The CDR3 contains 14 residues. The CDR3 region is CASSYRTSGRAEGF.

V is TRBV29-1 and J is TRBJ2-7; TCRdb picks TRBD1, but there is no DNA to check that call. CDR1 is SQVTM, CDR2 ANQGSEA, per germline. The CDR3 is 16 amino acids. The CDR3 is CSVEDYDTGGSYEQYF.

The rearrangement uses TRBV27 and TRBJ2-7; the D call from TCRdb, TRBD1, cannot be confirmed without DNA. The germline V gene has CDR1 MNHEY and CDR2 SMNVEV (reference sequence). The CDR3 loop spans 15 amino acids. CDR3 sequence reads: CASSLYVAGGYEQYF.

The rearrangement uses TRBV28 and TRBJ2-7. The germline V gene encodes CDR1 MDHEN and CDR2 SYDVKM. CDR3 size: 15 residues. This chain's CDR3 is CASSLNPGVSYEQYF.

The V call is TRBV28, the J call TRBJ2-7; the TCRdb D gene call, TRBD1, has no DNA to confirm it. CDR1 is MDHEN, CDR2 SYDVKM, per germline. CDR3 length: 12 residues. The CDR3 loop reads CASSFFGAEQYF. The whole variable domain, filled in from reference TRBV28 and TRBJ2-7, reads DVKVTQSSRYLVKRTGEKVFLECVQDMDHENMFWYRQDPGLGLRLIYFSYDVKMKEKGDIPEGYSVSREKKERFSLILESASTNQTSMYLCASSFFGAEQYFGPGTRLTVT.

V gene TRBV2 combines with J gene TRBJ1-6; there is no DNA to check the TCRdb D call of TRBD1. This CDR3 comprises 15 residues. The germline CDR1 and CDR2 sequences are SNHLY and FYNNEI. CDR3 amino acids: CAGRTAGDRNSPLHF.

The J gene is TRBJ2-3, the V gene TRBV27; TCRdb outputs TRBD1, but without DNA this stays unchecked. The CDR3 has 14 residues. Germline CDR1 MNHEY, CDR2 SMNVEV (reference sequence). CDR3 protein: CASSRAGTLRTQYF.

This chain uses TRBV20-1 with TRBJ2-1; TCRdb's D gene call, TRBD1, goes unchecked for lack of DNA. CDR1 and CDR2 (germline): DFQATT, SNEGSKA (reference sequence). The CDR3 extends over 14 amino acids. CDR3 amino acids: CSASLFDRRNEQFF.

The rearrangement joins TRBV27 to TRBJ1-2; the TRBD1 assignment by TCRdb is unverifiable without DNA. CDR3 length equals 14 residues. Germline CDR1 is MNHEY and CDR2 is SMNVEV (reference sequence). CDR3 protein: CASSPGQGAVGYTF.

The rearrangement joins TRBV4-1 to TRBJ2-3; TCRdb indicates TRBD1, and absent DNA this call remains unverified. Germline assignment: CDR1 MGHRA and CDR2 YSYEKL. The CDR3 covers 16 residues. The CDR3 sequence is CASSHPHETGADTQYF.

This sequence joins TRBV28 and TRBJ2-7. This CDR3 spans 15 amino acids. Germline values: CDR1 MDHEN, CDR2 SYDVKM. CDR3 amino acids: CASKSADSVSYEQYF.

The rearrangement uses TRBV29-1 and TRBJ2-7; the TRBD1 assignment by TCRdb is unverifiable without DNA. This CDR3 has 11 amino acids. Germline V lookup: CDR1 SQVTM, CDR2 ANQGSEA. The CDR3 is CSVGPPYEQYF.